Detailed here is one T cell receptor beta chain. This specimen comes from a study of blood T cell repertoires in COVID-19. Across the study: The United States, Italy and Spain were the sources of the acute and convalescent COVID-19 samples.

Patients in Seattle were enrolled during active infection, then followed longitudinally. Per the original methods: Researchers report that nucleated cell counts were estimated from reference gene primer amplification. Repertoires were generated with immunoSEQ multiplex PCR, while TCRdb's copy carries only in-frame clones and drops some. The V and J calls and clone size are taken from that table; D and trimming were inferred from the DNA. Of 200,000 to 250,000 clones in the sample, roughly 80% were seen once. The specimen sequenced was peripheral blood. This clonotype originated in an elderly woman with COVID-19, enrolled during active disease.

CDR3 in amino acids: CATSKGQGGSDGYTF. CDR3 DNA: TGTGCCACCAGCAAGGGACAGGGAGGTTCCGATGGCTACACCTTC. The V and J genes are TRBV15 and TRBJ1-2; 9 nucleotides agree with TRBD1. This CDR3 has 15 residues. J lost 6 bases, V lost 4 bases, and 9 bases had no gene match. CDR1 is LNHNV, CDR2 YYDKDF, per germline (reference sequence).